This T cell receptor (beta chain) was recovered during a study of T cells in Graves' hyperthyroidism and ophthalmopathy. Trimming cost V 8 bases and J 9 bases, with 14 bases left between them. Germline-derived CDR1 and CDR2 are MDHEN and SYDVKM. CDR3 length equals 12 residues. RNA transcripts were the template for amplifying TCR beta CDR3 regions. The TCR CDR3 was amplified in a first-round RT-PCR using the HTBI primer set. TCRdb re-derived calls from the multiplex PCR reads in MiXCR, one entry per CDR3 protein. The sample includes under 700,000 distinct CDR3 sequences, around 17% seen only once; the top ten take approximately 18%. Graves' hyperthyroidism showing no ophthalmopathy progression within 18 months was considered stable. From more than 9.5 ml of fresh peripheral blood, PBMCs were isolated. Study findings and constraints: In validation, the model predicted ophthalmopathy. These predictions came a median roughly six months before onset.

In the case of this clonotype: The antigen remains undetermined.

The V gene is TRBV28, the J gene TRBJ2-1; weak D call: TRBD1 (6 bases). The TCR comes from a woman aged 18-35 years with Graves' hyperthyroidism. Source material: blood. CDR3 loop: CASRPVGGEQFF. CDR3 DNA sequence: TGTGCCAGCCGACCAGTAGGGGGTGAGCAGTTCTTC.